These 9 T cell receptor beta chains share one sample of origin, sequenced in a study of blood T cell repertoires in COVID-19 (dated by TCRdb to between 2020 and 2021). The library was generated by the immunoSEQ multiplex PCR assay. Drawn from immuneACCESS, this table holds only the in-frame rearrangements with V and J called that TCRdb kept. Clones are partly lost; checked studies trace under half to an unresolved V gene and leave the rest unexplained. Here the sample has about 64,000 clones; approximately 88% occur a single time. About 40% of the sample is held by the ten biggest clonotypes. Specimen: peripheral blood. The receptors come from an older woman with COVID-19, enrolled during active disease.

V is TRBV28 and J is TRBJ2-5; 10 nucleotides align to TRBD1. The CDR3 totals 15 residues. Per the germline V gene, CDR1 is MDHEN and CDR2 is SYDVKM. Trimming cost V 7 bases and J 5 bases; bases outside gene matches: 10. The CDR3 sequence is CASNLPGQGSETQYF. The CDR3 DNA sequence: TGTGCCAGCAACCTACCGGGACAGGGGTCCGAGACCCAGTACTTC.

This clone was counted a few times. This chain links TRBV11-3 with TRBJ2-2, with 12 nucleotides matching TRBD2. CDR3 length equals 16 residues. Trimming cost V 3 bases and J 3 bases; bases outside gene matches: 2. Germline V lookup: CDR1 SGHNT, CDR2 YENEEA. CDR3 DNA sequence: TGTGCCAGCAGCTTGACTAGCGGGAGCCACACCGGGGAGCTGTTTTTT. This gives the protein CASSLTSGSHTGELFF.

The genes are TRBV11-2 and TRBJ1-2, with 8 nucleotides matching TRBD1. With 2 bases clipped from V and 3 bases from J, the junction kept 5 bases outside the gene matches. The CDR3 contains 15 residues. Germline values: CDR1 SGHAT, CDR2 FQNNGV. This CDR3 reads CASSLSTGAHYGYTF. The CDR3 region has the DNA TGTGCCAGCAGCTTATCGACAGGGGCCCACTATGGCTACACCTTC. The whole variable domain, remainder taken from reference TRBV11-2 and TRBJ1-2, is EAGVAQSPRYKIIEKRQSVAFWCNPISGHATLYWYQQILGQGPKLLIQFQNNGVVDDSQLPKDRFSAERLKGVDSTLKIQPAKLEDSAVYLCASSLSTGAHYGYTFGSGTRLTVV.

V gene TRBV7-9 combines with J gene TRBJ1-2; D call uncertain. This CDR3 has 13 residues. The V end was cut by 5 bases, the J end by 3 bases, with 10 bases between. Germline-derived CDR1 and CDR2 are SEHNR and FQNEAQ (reference sequence). CDR3 sequence reads: CASSANADYGYTF. Here the CDR3 DNA reads TGTGCCAGCAGCGCCAATGCAGACTATGGCTACACCTTC.

The V call is TRBV28, the J call TRBJ2-7, with 9 bases lining up with TRBD1. This CDR3 is 12 amino acids long. V shed 5 bases, J shed 7 bases, and the junction held 3 bases outside the gene matches. CDR1 and CDR2 (germline): MDHEN, SYDVKM. CDR3 DNA: TGTGCCAGCAGTACCGGGACAGGGGAGCAGTACTTC. Amino acids: CASSTGTGEQYF.

The chain recombines TRBV19 with TRBJ2-1; TRBD1 matches 8 bases. Looked up from germline, CDR1 is LNHDA and CDR2 is SQIVND (reference sequence). After removal of 5 bases from V and 7 bases from J, the junction contained 7 bases not matched to a gene. The CDR3 spans 14 residues. This chain's CDR3 is CASSPRTGPNEQFF. CDR3 DNA sequence: TGTGCCAGTAGTCCCCGGACAGGGCCTAATGAGCAGTTCTTC.

This clone was seen a single time. The rearrangement joins TRBV19 to TRBJ2-7; 7 bases are a match to TRBD1. Germline loops: CDR1 LNHDA, CDR2 SQIVND (reference sequence). Trimming at V came to 3 bases and at J to 4 bases, leaving 6 bases not matched to a gene. This CDR3 comprises 14 residues. The CDR3 protein is CASSIMGTVYEQYF. DNA of the CDR3: TGTGCCAGTAGTATCATGGGGACAGTTTACGAGCAGTACTTC.

In DNA form, the CDR3 reads TGCGCCAGCAGCGACCAAGAGACCCAGTACTTC. Amino acids: CASSDQETQYF. V gene TRBV10-2 combines with J gene TRBJ2-5; no firm D call. V gave up 6 bases and J gave up 0 bases, with 2 bases separating them. Per the germline V gene, CDR1 is WSHSY and CDR2 is SAAADI. This CDR3 spans 11 amino acids.

The chain couples TRBV7-9 to TRBJ2-3, with D unresolved. The CDR3 covers 14 residues. Between the trimmed V and J ends, which lost 6 bases and 6 bases, there was a span of 16 bases. CDR1 SEHNR and CDR2 FQNEAQ come from the germline V gene (reference sequence). CDR3 nucleotides: TGTGCCAGCAGAACACACCCACCACAGGATACGCAGTATTTT. Protein product: CASRTHPPQDTQYF.